These T cell receptor beta chains were read from a single sample in a study of T cells after yellow fever vaccination. TCRdb re-derived calls from the 5' RACE reads in MiXCR, one entry per CDR3 protein. The table has hundreds of thousands of distinct CDR3 sequences, roughly 9% seen once. The sequences come from CD4+ T cells sorted from PBMCs, collected 5 days after the yellow fever booster vaccination. These TCRs come from a man aged 18 to 30 who received the YFV17D yellow fever vaccine. CDR3s include the opening cysteine and the closing phenylalanine or tryptophan. Each record gives: V gene, D gene, CDR3 protein. The D gene is left open where the match is weak.

V gene: TRBV11-2
D gene: TRBD1
CDR3 protein: CASSLGRQGSNTEAFF

V gene: TRBV7-2
D gene: -
CDR3 protein: CASSLGPKGQPQHF

V gene: TRBV7-9
D gene: -
CDR3 protein: CATRTSPGEKLFF

V gene: TRBV18
D gene: -
CDR3 protein: CASSHSRDTQYF

V gene: TRBV7-9
D gene: -
CDR3 protein: CASSLFDAGELFF

V gene: TRBV18
D gene: -
CDR3 protein: CASSESADSPLHF

V gene: TRBV20-1
D gene: -
CDR3 protein: CSATAEARDGYTF

V gene: TRBV5-1
D gene: -
CDR3 protein: CASRTRGNTGELFF

V gene: TRBV19
D gene: TRBD2
CDR3 protein: CASRPGLANNEQFF

V gene: TRBV19
D gene: -
CDR3 protein: CASSIGRRKLFF

V gene: TRBV5-1
D gene: -
CDR3 protein: CASSLSGRVSTDTQYF

V gene: TRBV4-1
D gene: -
CDR3 protein: CASSQGRGGDTQYF

V gene: TRBV20-1
D gene: -
CDR3 protein: CSASWSGQKETQYF

V gene: TRBV5-6
D gene: -
CDR3 protein: CASRSNSHEQFF

V gene: TRBV7-8
D gene: -
CDR3 protein: CASRLSYRARSVETEAFF

V gene: TRBV12-3/TRBV12-4
D gene: -
CDR3 protein: CASSKSFSAEAFF

V gene: TRBV12-3/TRBV12-4
D gene: TRBD1
CDR3 protein: CASSLARDRGPNGYTF

V gene: TRBV12-3/TRBV12-4
D gene: -
CDR3 protein: CASSIRPGALQPQHF

V gene: TRBV12-3/TRBV12-4
D gene: TRBD1
CDR3 protein: CASTRTGGNTEAFF

V gene: TRBV6-5
D gene: -
CDR3 protein: CASSYSFGSYEKYF

V gene: TRBV28
D gene: -
CDR3 protein: CASSLIMAGELFF

V gene: TRBV6-1
D gene: -
CDR3 protein: CASSEAVAGVADTQYF

V gene: TRBV4-2
D gene: TRBD1
CDR3 protein: CASSQDSSRQGDQPQHF

V gene: TRBV30
D gene: -
CDR3 protein: CAWSRQGGYEQYF

V gene: TRBV20-1
D gene: -
CDR3 protein: CSARRTTSMNEQFF

V gene: TRBV6-5
D gene: TRBD1
CDR3 protein: CASSTDRAPWTDTQYF

V gene: TRBV9
D gene: -
CDR3 protein: CASSVGGPLYF

V gene: TRBV11-2
D gene: TRBD1
CDR3 protein: CASSPGQAQETQYF

V gene: TRBV6-5
D gene: -
CDR3 protein: CASSYPGKPYEQYF

V gene: TRBV18
D gene: -
CDR3 protein: CASSSGSSYEQYF